This T cell receptor beta chain was captured in a study of beta chain features in type 1 diabetes. Every bit of the isolated RNA underwent reverse transcription, so sequencing read expressed TCRB transcripts. The average read count of naive, central memory and regulatory T cell samples was approximately 3.5 million. Repertoires were generated with immunoSEQ multiplex PCR, while TCRdb's copy carries only in-frame clones and drops some. The data contain about 240,000 clones, 27% of them singletons. This clone was recorded at least ten times. The antigen is undetermined. CDR3 size: 14 residues. Trimming left V 5 bases short and J 3 bases short, with 11 bases between. CDR1 SGHTA and CDR2 FQGNSA come from the germline V gene. Markers CD45RO/CCR7/CD25/CD127/CD95/CD27 served to sort CD4+ naive, central memory, regulatory and stem cell-like memory cells. Over 95% purity was reached by all sorted populations.

General study results and limits: Shortening that was moderate but significant affected the TCRB CDR3s of Type 1 diabetes patients in all four CD4+ subsets.

This chain links TRBV7-2 with TRBJ2-4; D perhaps matches TRBD1 (6 bases). Sequencing was done on a sample of central memory CD4+ T cells from blood. The sequence was obtained from a man aged 30-40 years in good health. The CDR3 coding sequence is TGTGCCAGCAGCCCTAACAGGGACAAAAACATTCAGTACTTC. Protein sequence: CASSPNRDKNIQYF.